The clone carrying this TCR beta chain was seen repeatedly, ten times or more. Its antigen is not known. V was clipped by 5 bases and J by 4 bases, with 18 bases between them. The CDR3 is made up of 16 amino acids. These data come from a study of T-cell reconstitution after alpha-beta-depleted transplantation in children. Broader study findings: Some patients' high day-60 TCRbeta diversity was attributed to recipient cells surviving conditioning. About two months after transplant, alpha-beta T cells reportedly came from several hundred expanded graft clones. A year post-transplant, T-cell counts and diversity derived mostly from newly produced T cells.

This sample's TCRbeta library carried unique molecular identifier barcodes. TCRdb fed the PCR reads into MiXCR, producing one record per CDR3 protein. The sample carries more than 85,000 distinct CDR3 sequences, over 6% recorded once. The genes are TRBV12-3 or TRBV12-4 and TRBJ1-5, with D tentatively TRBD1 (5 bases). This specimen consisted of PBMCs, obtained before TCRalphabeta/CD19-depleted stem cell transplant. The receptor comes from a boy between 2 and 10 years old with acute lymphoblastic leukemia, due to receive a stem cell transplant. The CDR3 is CASSTREGMGNQPQHF. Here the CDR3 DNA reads TGTGCCAGCAGTACTAGAGAGGGGATGGGGAATCAGCCCCAGCATTTT.